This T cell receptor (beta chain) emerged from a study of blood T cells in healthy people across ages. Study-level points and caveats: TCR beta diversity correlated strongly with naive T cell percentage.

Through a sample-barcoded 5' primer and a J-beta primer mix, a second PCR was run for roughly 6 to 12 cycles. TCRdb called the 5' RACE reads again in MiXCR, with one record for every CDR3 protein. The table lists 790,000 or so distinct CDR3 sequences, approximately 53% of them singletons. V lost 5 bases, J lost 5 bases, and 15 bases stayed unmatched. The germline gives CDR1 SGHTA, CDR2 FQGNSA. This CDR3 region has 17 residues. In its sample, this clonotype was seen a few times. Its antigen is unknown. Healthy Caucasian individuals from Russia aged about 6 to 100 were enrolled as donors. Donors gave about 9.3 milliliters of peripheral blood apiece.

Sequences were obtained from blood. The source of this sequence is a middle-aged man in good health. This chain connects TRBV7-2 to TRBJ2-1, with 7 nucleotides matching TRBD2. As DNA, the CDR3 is TGTGCCAGCAGCGGGCCTAGCGGCCCCCTAAGGGACAATGAGCAGTTCTTC. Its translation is CASSGPSGPLRDNEQFF. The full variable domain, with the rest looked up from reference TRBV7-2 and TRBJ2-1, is GAGVSQSPSNKVTEKGKDVELRCDPISGHTALYWYRQSLGQGLEFLIYFQGNSAPDKSGLPSDRFSAERTGGSVSTLTIQRTQQEDSAVYLCASSGPSGPLRDNEQFFGPGTRLTVL.